Following are 15 T cell receptor beta chains from one sample sequenced in a study of T cell responses to AZD1222 COVID-19 vaccine. Profiling relied on immunoSEQ multiplex PCR, and the TCRdb table lists in-frame clones only, not all of them. Found here are around 160,000 clones, approximately 90% of them singletons; the top ten hold about 1%. This material consisted of peripheral blood, taken 28 days after the second AZD1222 dose. The receptor source for this set is an adult who received the AZD1222 COVID-19 vaccine.

The chain employs TRBV6-5 and TRBJ1-2; 10 bases align to TRBD1. Germline V lookup: CDR1 MNHEY, CDR2 SVGAGI. The CDR3 loop spans 15 amino acids. J lost 5 bases, V lost 10 bases, and 13 bases had no gene match. The CDR3 loop is CATYLRTGGDYGYTF. As DNA, the CDR3 is TGTGCCACCTACCTCAGGACAGGGGGAGATTATGGCTACACCTTC.

V usage is TRBV27 and J usage is TRBJ2-3; D unclear. The CDR3 contains 12 residues. Trimming removed 5 bases at V and 5 bases at J, with 8 bases between. Per germline, CDR1 MNHEY and CDR2 SMNVEV (reference sequence). The DNA for the CDR3 is TGTGCCAGCAGTCCCGGCGGAGATACGCAGTATTTT. Protein: CASSPGGDTQYF.

Concerning this clone: This CDR3 is also generated by other DNA sequences in the sample. The J gene is TRBJ2-5, the V gene TRBV9; D possibly corresponds to TRBD2 (5 bases). The CDR3 totals 14 residues. CDR1 and CDR2 (germline): SGDLS, YYNGEE. The germline V and J ends were trimmed by 0 bases and 3 bases, with 9 bases remaining between them. The CDR3 loop reads CASSVEGSEETQYF. The CDR3 region has the DNA TGTGCCAGCAGCGTAGAGGGTAGCGAAGAGACCCAGTACTTC.

The chain has TRBV14 and TRBJ1-6, with D perhaps matching TRBD1 (6 bases). V shed 4 bases and J shed 6 bases, with 13 bases lying between them. CDR3 length: 15 residues. Germline CDR1 is SGHDN and CDR2 is FVKESK. The CDR3 nucleotides read TGTGCCAGCAGCCTGCTCAGGGACACTAATTCACCCCTCCACTTT. Amino acid sequence: CASSLLRDTNSPLHF.

This sequence joins TRBV4-2 and TRBJ1-3; D call uncertain. This CDR3 region has 13 residues. Germline V CDR1 and CDR2: LGHNA, YNFKEQ. Trimming pared 3 bases from V and 3 bases from J, leaving 6 bases between. Written as DNA, the CDR3 is TGTGCCAGCAGCCAGGGCCGTGGAAACACCATATATTTT. Translated, it gives CASSQGRGNTIYF.

The chain is built from TRBV7-6 and TRBJ1-2; the D gene is possibly TRBD1 (6 bases). Germline-derived CDR1 and CDR2 are SGHVS and FNYEAQ. CDR3 length: 13 amino acids. V was pared by 2 bases and J by 5 bases, with 9 bases between. In nucleotides, the CDR3 is TGTGCCAGCAGCTTAAACAGGGCTTATGGCTACACCTTC. Its protein is CASSLNRAYGYTF.

This clone occurred once. The rearrangement joins TRBV5-1 to TRBJ1-5; 8 bases are a match to TRBD1. The germline V gene has CDR1 SGHRS and CDR2 YFSETQ. The CDR3 spans 13 residues. The V segment lost 4 bases and the J segment 9 bases; nucleotides outside the gene matches: 6. The CDR3 nucleotides are TGCGCCAGCAGCCTCGGACAGGGCGGGCCCCAGCATTTT. It translates to CASSLGQGGPQHF.

The rearrangement joins TRBV10-3 to TRBJ1-3; D gene ambiguous. CDR1 and CDR2 from the germline V gene are ENHRY and SYGVKD. CDR3 length: 17 residues. The ends were cut back, 2 bases at V and 1 base at J, with 15 bases in the middle. The DNA of the CDR3 is TGTGCCATCAGTGAGCCGTACCTTTCGAAATCTGGAAACACCATATATTTT. Translated: CAISEPYLSKSGNTIYF.

V gene TRBV9 combines with J gene TRBJ1-3; the D gene is possibly TRBD1 (5 bases). The V end was cut by 2 bases, the J end by 4 bases, with 16 bases between. The CDR3 has 16 residues. Germline-derived CDR1 and CDR2 are SGDLS and YYNGEE. The CDR3 sequence: CASSVGTGAWGNTIYF. The CDR3, as DNA: TGTGCCAGCAGCGTGGGGACTGGCGCTTGGGGAAACACCATATATTTT.

This sequence joins TRBV5-4 and TRBJ2-1; D not certain. The germline CDR1 and CDR2 sequences are SGHNT and YYREEE (reference sequence). Deletions cut 2 bases from V and 8 bases from J, with 11 bases between. The CDR3 totals 13 residues. The CDR3 DNA reads as TGTGCCAGCAGCTTCGACGGGTTAGATGAGCAGTTCTTC. Translation: CASSFDGLDEQFF. Based on the CDR3 plus reference TRBV5-4 and TRBJ2-1, the full variable domain is ETGVTQSPTHLIKTRGQQVTLRCSSQSGHNTVSWYQQALGQGPQFIFQYYREEENGRGNFPPRFSGLQFPNYSSELNVNALELDDSALYLCASSFDGLDEQFFGPGTRLTVL.

The chain is built from TRBV27 and TRBJ2-3; D could derive from TRBD1 or TRBD2 (7 bases each). The germline V and J ends were trimmed by 6 bases and 9 bases, with 28 bases remaining between them. The length of the CDR3 is 17 residues. Germline lookup yields CDR1 MNHEY and CDR2 SMNVEV (reference sequence). The CDR3 nucleotides are TGTGCCAGCAGCCCCCAGGGGGGGGCCTATTCACAGATAACGCAGTATTTT. Protein product: CASSPQGGAYSQITQYF.

The chain's CDR3 is CASSPRTGENTEAFF. The CDR3 DNA reads TGTGCCAGCTCCCCGAGGACAGGAGAAAACACTGAAGCTTTCTTT. The chain carries TRBV18 and TRBJ1-1; 7 nucleotides line up with TRBD1. The CDR3 contains 15 residues. With V trimmed by 6 bases and J by 2 bases, 9 bases remained unmatched. CDR1 KGHSH and CDR2 LQKENI come from the germline V gene.

The rearrangement links TRBV11-2 to TRBJ1-1, with D possibly TRBD1 on 5 matching bases. The V and J ends lost 5 bases and 6 bases respectively, with 10 bases between them. There are 12 residues in the CDR3. Germline V gene lookup returns CDR1 SGHAT and CDR2 FQNNGV. The DNA of the CDR3 is TGTGCCAGCAGCATAAGGGACGCTGAAGCTTTCTTT. The encoded protein is CASSIRDAEAFF.

The rearrangement joins TRBV5-6 to TRBJ2-5; D may be TRBD1 (5 bases). The V end lost 4 bases, the J end lost 2 bases, and 9 bases lay between the germline ends. The germline V gene encodes CDR1 SGHDT and CDR2 YYEEEE. The CDR3 is 13 amino acids. The CDR3: CASSRQLQETQYF. The CDR3 DNA is TGTGCCAGCAGCCGACAGTTACAAGAGACCCAGTACTTC.

The table lists this clone with a count of one. The chain has TRBV4-1 and TRBJ2-7, with 7 bases lining up with TRBD1. The CDR3 loop spans 14 amino acids. V was clipped by 5 bases and J by 7 bases; unmatched bases: 11. CDR1 is MGHRA, CDR2 YSYEKL, per germline. The CDR3 here is CASSWGTEYSEQYF. CDR3 coding DNA: TGCGCCAGCAGCTGGGGGACAGAATATTCTGAGCAGTACTTC.